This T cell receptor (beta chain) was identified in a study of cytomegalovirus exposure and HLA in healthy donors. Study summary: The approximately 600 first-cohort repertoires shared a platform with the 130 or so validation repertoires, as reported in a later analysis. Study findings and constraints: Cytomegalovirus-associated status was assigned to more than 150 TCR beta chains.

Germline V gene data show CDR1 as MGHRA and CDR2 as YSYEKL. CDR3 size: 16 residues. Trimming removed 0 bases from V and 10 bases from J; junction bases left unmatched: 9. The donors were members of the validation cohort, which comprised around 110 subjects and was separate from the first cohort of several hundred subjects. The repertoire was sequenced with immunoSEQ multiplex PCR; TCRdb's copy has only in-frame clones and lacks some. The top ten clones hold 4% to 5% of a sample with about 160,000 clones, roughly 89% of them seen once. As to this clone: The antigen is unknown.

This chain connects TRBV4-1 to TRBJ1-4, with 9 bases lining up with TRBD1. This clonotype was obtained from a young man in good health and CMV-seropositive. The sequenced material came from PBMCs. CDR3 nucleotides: TGCGCCAGCAGCCAAGAAAGTGAACAGGGGGCCGTAAAACTGTTTTTT. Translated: CASSQESEQGAVKLFF.